A selection of T cell receptor beta chains follows, all from one sample in a study of T-cell reconstitution after alpha-beta-depleted transplantation in children. TCRdb passed the PCR reads through MiXCR, listing each CDR3 protein once. The sample lists around 370,000 distinct CDR3 sequences, 10% seen once, with roughly 2.5% in the top ten. The material sequenced was PBMCs from the stem cell graft donor, taken from the stem cell graft. These receptors were taken from a human donor who donated a stem cell graft to a child with acute lymphoblastic leukemia. The CDR3 runs from the conserved cysteine through the conserved F or W. The order of the fields is D gene, J gene, V gene, clone size, CDR3 protein, CDR3 DNA. A D gene is named only where the DNA matches it firmly. Clone size appears in some rows only: once, few, many, or a class for an expanded clone.

D: .
J: TRBJ2-1
V: TRBV15
size: .
CDR3: CATSRVTRYNEQFF
DNA: TGTGCCACCAGCAGAGTGACCAGATACAATGAGCAGTTCTTC

D: TRBD2
J: TRBJ2-1
V: TRBV7-9
size: few
CDR3: CASSLDLADYNEQFF
DNA: TGTGCCAGCAGCTTAGATCTAGCGGATTACAATGAGCAGTTCTTC

D: TRBD1
J: TRBJ2-1
V: TRBV5-1
size: many
CDR3: CASSLRGPGQINSYNEQFF
DNA: TGCGCCAGCAGCTTGCGAGGTCCGGGACAGATTAACTCCTACAATGAGCAGTTCTTC

D: TRBD1
J: TRBJ2-3
V: TRBV7-9
size: .
CDR3: CASSNGQAEADTQYF
DNA: TGTGCCAGCAGCAACGGACAGGCTGAGGCAGATACGCAGTATTTT

D: .
J: TRBJ2-2
V: TRBV30
size: few
CDR3: CAWSVWTNTGELFF
DNA: TGTGCCTGGAGTGTTTGGACGAACACCGGGGAGCTGTTTTTT

D: .
J: TRBJ2-6
V: TRBV6-2/TRBV6-3
size: .
CDR3: CASAPGDGSGANVLTF
DNA: TGTGCCAGCGCCCCCGGAGATGGTTCTGGGGCCAACGTCCTGACTTTC

D: .
J: TRBJ2-1
V: TRBV15
size: few
CDR3: CATSRAGYNYNEQFF
DNA: TGTGCCACCAGCAGAGCAGGGTACAACTACAATGAGCAGTTCTTC

D: TRBD1
J: TRBJ2-2
V: TRBV5-1
size: few
CDR3: CASSPKGGAGGELFF
DNA: TGCGCCAGCAGCCCCAAAGGGGGCGCAGGCGGGGAGCTGTTTTTT

D: .
J: TRBJ2-7
V: TRBV7-9
size: few
CDR3: CASSSDRSTYEQYF
DNA: TGTGCCAGCAGCTCCGACAGGTCAACCTACGAGCAGTACTTC

D: .
J: TRBJ2-7
V: TRBV29-1
size: few
CDR3: CSVVFGFRNSYEQYF
DNA: TGCAGCGTTGTTTTCGGCTTTCGGAACTCCTACGAGCAGTACTTC

D: .
J: TRBJ1-2
V: TRBV6-5
size: many
CDR3: CASSYDRGGVGIYGYTF
DNA: TGTGCCAGCAGTTACGATAGGGGAGGGGTGGGGATCTATGGCTACACCTTC

D: .
J: TRBJ2-7
V: TRBV15
size: .
CDR3: CATSVGVGESYEQSF
DNA: TGTGCCACCAGCGTTGGGGTTGGGGAGTCCTACGAGCAGTCCTTC

D: .
J: TRBJ2-7
V: TRBV11-2
size: .
CDR3: CASSAVWVNGYEQYF
DNA: TGTGCCAGCAGCGCCGTGTGGGTTAACGGCTACGAGCAGTACTTC

D: TRBD2
J: TRBJ2-5
V: TRBV7-9
size: .
CDR3: CASSSLSGDQETQYF
DNA: TGTGCCAGCAGCTCCCTAAGCGGGGATCAAGAGACCCAGTACTTC

D: TRBD1
J: TRBJ2-1
V: TRBV18
size: many
CDR3: CASSPGTAQDNEQFF
DNA: TGTGCCAGCTCACCCGGGACAGCTCAAGACAATGAGCAGTTCTTC

D: .
J: TRBJ2-1
V: TRBV20-1
size: .
CDR3: CSARDLISISYNEQFF
DNA: TGCAGTGCTAGGGACTTAATATCGATCTCCTACAATGAGCAGTTCTTC

D: .
J: TRBJ2-2
V: TRBV29-1
size: .
CDR3: CSSAGSGGELFF
DNA: TGCAGCTCCGCGGGGAGCGGCGGGGAGCTGTTTTTT

D: TRBD2
J: TRBJ2-3
V: TRBV11-1
size: .
CDR3: CASSPRVTSGSSTDTQYF
DNA: TGTGCCAGCAGCCCCCGAGTGACTAGCGGGAGTTCTACAGATACGCAGTATTTT

D: .
J: TRBJ2-5
V: TRBV15
size: few
CDR3: CATSRGNREETQYF
DNA: TGTGCCACCAGCAGAGGTAACAGGGAAGAGACCCAGTACTTC

D: .
J: TRBJ2-7
V: TRBV28
size: many
CDR3: CASTGGAYEQYF
DNA: TGTGCCAGCACCGGCGGAGCCTACGAGCAGTACTTC

D: .
J: TRBJ1-6
V: TRBV3-1
size: few
CDR3: CATQTGVGPLHF
DNA: TGTGCCACTCAAACCGGCGTGGGACCCCTCCACTTT

D: .
J: TRBJ2-7
V: TRBV20-1
size: .
CDR3: CSARSRVGEQYF
DNA: TGCAGTGCTAGGTCGAGGGTGGGGGAGCAGTACTTC

D: .
J: TRBJ2-2
V: TRBV21-1
size: few
CDR3: CASSKPELAGNVNTGELFF
DNA: TGTGCCAGCAGCAAGCCCGAACTAGCGGGAAATGTAAACACCGGGGAGCTGTTTTTT

D: .
J: TRBJ1-2
V: TRBV19
size: .
CDR3: CASSYRANYGYTF
DNA: TGTGCCAGTAGTTACAGGGCGAACTATGGCTACACCTTC

D: TRBD2
J: TRBJ2-2
V: TRBV5-1
size: many
CDR3: CASSLVAGDHTGELFF
DNA: TGCGCCAGCAGCTTGGTAGCGGGAGATCACACCGGGGAGCTGTTTTTT

D: .
J: TRBJ1-1
V: TRBV28
size: few
CDR3: CASSYSGRGNTEAFF
DNA: TGTGCCAGCAGCTACTCGGGCCGCGGGAACACTGAAGCTTTCTTT

D: .
J: TRBJ2-7
V: TRBV4-3
size: .
CDR3: CASSQGVARASYEQYF
DNA: TGCGCCAGCAGCCAAGGGGTCGCCAGGGCTTCCTACGAGCAGTACTTC

D: TRBD2
J: TRBJ2-7
V: TRBV6-2/TRBV6-3
size: .
CDR3: CASRSLPRLAAEQYF
DNA: TGTGCCAGCAGATCCCTACCCCGACTAGCCGCCGAGCAGTACTTC

D: TRBD1
J: TRBJ2-7
V: TRBV12-3/TRBV12-4
size: .
CDR3: CASSLRSGTGAYEQYF
DNA: TGTGCCAGCAGTTTACGGTCCGGGACAGGGGCCTACGAGCAGTACTTC

D: TRBD1
J: TRBJ1-6
V: TRBV7-9
size: .
CDR3: CASRAGQGDSPLHF
DNA: TGTGCCAGCAGGGCGGGACAGGGAGATTCACCCCTCCACTTT

D: .
J: TRBJ2-7
V: TRBV10-2
size: .
CDR3: CASRMSQGGYEQYF
DNA: TGCGCCAGCAGGATGAGTCAGGGAGGATACGAGCAGTACTTC

D: TRBD2
J: TRBJ2-1
V: TRBV11-2
size: many
CDR3: CASSSLAGRYNEQFF
DNA: TGTGCCAGCAGCTCCCTAGCGGGAAGATACAATGAGCAGTTCTTC

D: TRBD2
J: TRBJ2-3
V: TRBV20-1
size: .
CDR3: CSARSIQLAGAPDTQYF
DNA: TGCAGTGCTAGATCAATACAACTAGCGGGAGCCCCAGATACGCAGTATTTT

D: .
J: TRBJ2-7
V: TRBV29-1
size: few
CDR3: CSVVGIKSSYEQYF
DNA: TGCAGCGTTGTGGGAATTAAGAGCTCCTACGAGCAGTACTTC

D: .
J: TRBJ2-3
V: TRBV5-1
size: many
CDR3: CASRRGYSTDTQYF
DNA: TGCGCCAGCCGGCGCGGGTATAGCACAGATACGCAGTATTTT

D: .
J: TRBJ2-3
V: TRBV20-1
size: many
CDR3: CSASWTDTQYF
DNA: TGCAGCGCATCATGGACAGATACGCAGTATTTT

D: TRBD2
J: TRBJ2-1
V: TRBV5-5
size: .
CDR3: CASSFLPGGSPYNEQFF
DNA: TGTGCCAGCAGCTTTTTACCGGGCGGGAGCCCCTACAATGAGCAGTTCTTC

D: .
J: TRBJ2-7
V: TRBV7-9
size: many
CDR3: CASTLAFGRDEQYF
DNA: TGTGCCAGCACTTTAGCATTCGGTCGGGACGAGCAGTACTTC

D: TRBD1
J: TRBJ2-2
V: TRBV5-1
size: few
CDR3: CASSSGTGKTGELFF
DNA: TGCGCCAGCAGCTCAGGGACAGGGAAAACCGGGGAGCTGTTTTTT

D: .
J: TRBJ1-1
V: TRBV12-3/TRBV12-4
size: many
CDR3: CASSSDSLNTEAFF
DNA: TGTGCCAGCAGTTCGGACAGTTTAAACACTGAAGCTTTCTTT

D: TRBD1
J: TRBJ2-2
V: TRBV5-1
size: few
CDR3: CASSLASGQGNTGELFF
DNA: TGCGCCAGCAGCTTGGCCTCGGGACAGGGGAACACCGGGGAGCTGTTTTTT

D: TRBD1
J: TRBJ2-3
V: TRBV4-3
size: few
CDR3: CASSRLEPQGARADTQYF
DNA: TGCGCCAGCAGCCGCCTGGAACCACAGGGGGCTCGGGCAGATACGCAGTATTTT

D: .
J: TRBJ2-2
V: TRBV6-5
size: .
CDR3: CASSPRTFTGELFF
DNA: TGTGCCAGCAGTCCCCGGACGTTCACCGGGGAGCTGTTTTTT

D: TRBD2
J: TRBJ2-1
V: TRBV4-3
size: few
CDR3: CASSQDRAGGPQGNEQFF
DNA: TGCGCCAGCAGCCAAGATCGAGCGGGAGGGCCTCAGGGAAATGAGCAGTTCTTC

D: TRBD2
J: TRBJ2-1
V: TRBV7-2
size: few
CDR3: CASSLLASGGYNEQFF
DNA: TGTGCCAGCAGCTTGTTAGCTAGCGGGGGTTACAATGAGCAGTTCTTC

D: .
J: TRBJ1-2
V: TRBV28
size: .
CDR3: CASTNSPTGYTF
DNA: TGTGCCAGCACGAACAGCCCTACCGGCTACACCTTC

D: .
J: TRBJ2-3
V: TRBV4-1
size: many
CDR3: CASSQARGTDTQYF
DNA: TGCGCCAGCAGCCAAGCCAGGGGAACAGATACGCAGTATTTT

D: .
J: TRBJ2-7
V: TRBV4-2
size: .
CDR3: CASSQAQSEQYF
DNA: TGTGCCAGCAGCCAAGCACAGAGCGAGCAGTACTTC

D: .
J: TRBJ2-3
V: TRBV4-1
size: many
CDR3: CASTQPGRTDTQYF
DNA: TGCGCCAGCACCCAACCAGGGCGCACAGATACGCAGTATTTT

D: .
J: TRBJ2-7
V: TRBV5-1
size: few
CDR3: CASSYDSGTTNEQYF
DNA: TGCGCCAGCAGTTATGATTCCGGGACAACGAACGAGCAGTACTTC

D: .
J: TRBJ2-3
V: TRBV12-3/TRBV12-4
size: many
CDR3: CASTPSTDTQYF
DNA: TGTGCCAGCACCCCATCCACAGATACGCAGTATTTT

D: TRBD1
J: TRBJ1-2
V: TRBV29-1
size: .
CDR3: CSAKRGQGEGGYTF
DNA: TGCAGCGCCAAGAGAGGGCAGGGGGAAGGTGGCTACACCTTC

D: TRBD1
J: TRBJ2-7
V: TRBV11-2
size: .
CDR3: CASSLNPWTGYEQYF
DNA: TGTGCCAGCAGCCTTAACCCGTGGACAGGCTACGAGCAGTACTTC

D: .
J: TRBJ1-1
V: TRBV13
size: few
CDR3: CASIYMGTEAFF
DNA: TGTGCCAGCATTTACATGGGCACTGAAGCTTTCTTT

D: TRBD1
J: TRBJ2-1
V: TRBV11-2
size: many
CDR3: CASSLVGQGPDEQFF
DNA: TGTGCCAGCAGCCTAGTGGGACAGGGTCCCGATGAGCAGTTCTTC

D: TRBD1
J: TRBJ1-1
V: TRBV5-6
size: many
CDR3: CASSLVSDPWGQSNTEAFF
DNA: TGTGCCAGCAGCCTCGTTTCTGATCCGTGGGGACAGTCGAACACTGAAGCTTTCTTT

D: .
J: TRBJ2-2
V: TRBV5-5
size: few
CDR3: CASSWVGTANTGELFF
DNA: TGTGCCAGCAGCTGGGTGGGAACCGCGAACACCGGGGAGCTGTTTTTT

D: .
J: TRBJ2-1
V: TRBV20-1
size: many
CDR3: CSARVGAGSNEQFF
DNA: TGCAGTGCTAGAGTTGGTGCAGGGTCCAATGAGCAGTTCTTC

D: .
J: TRBJ1-5
V: TRBV24-1
size: .
CDR3: CATSGGRNQPQHF
DNA: TGTGCCACCAGTGGGGGCAGAAATCAGCCCCAGCATTTT